The 23 T cell receptor beta chains in this list originate from one sample, sequenced in a study of OX40 agonist ivuxolimab in advanced cancers. Produced via immunoSEQ multiplex PCR; TCRdb's table is partial and in-frame only. The data show around 70,000 clones, 84% seen once. The source material was CD4+ or CD8+ T cells sorted from blood, sampled in a trial of the OX40 agonist ivuxolimab. The receptors here all came from an adult with an advanced solid tumor such as melanoma, head and neck, liver or kidney cancer.

The J gene is TRBJ1-2, the V gene TRBV6-6, with TRBD1 matching over 8 bases. The junction had 3 bases not matched to a gene; V was cut back by 5 bases and J by 7 bases. The germline V gene has CDR1 MNHNY and CDR2 SVGAGI (reference sequence). This CDR3 has 12 amino acids. CDR3 nucleotide sequence: TGTGCCAGCAGTATGACAGGGGCTGGCTACACCTTC. It encodes CASSMTGAGYTF.

The rearrangement joins TRBV20-1 to TRBJ2-2; unclear D gene. V lost 7 bases and J lost 0, with 3 bases in between. This CDR3 has 11 amino acids. Germline V gene lookup returns CDR1 DFQATT and CDR2 SNEGSKA (reference sequence). As DNA, the CDR3 is TGCAGTGTGTCGAACACCGGGGAGCTGTTTTTT. Its translation is CSVSNTGELFF.

The chain joins TRBV5-5 to TRBJ2-2; D may be TRBD2 (6 bases). Germline lookup yields CDR1 SGHKS and CDR2 YYEKEE (reference sequence). Between the trimmed V and J ends, which lost 0 bases and 7 bases, there was a span of 19 bases. The CDR3 runs 17 residues. Here the CDR3 DNA reads TGTGCCAGCAGCTTGGGAGGCGGGACGGAAAGGATCGGGGAGCTGTTTTTT. Protein: CASSLGGGTERIGELFF. Full variable domain (rest looked up from reference TRBV5-5 and TRBJ2-2): DAGVTQSPTHLIKTRGQQVTLRCSPISGHKSVSWYQQVLGQGPQFIFQYYEKEERGRGNFPDRFSARQFPNYSSELNVNALLLGDSALYLCASSLGGGTERIGELFFGEGSRLTVL.

The chain carries TRBV4-3 and TRBJ1-2; the D gene is possibly TRBD1 (5 bases). The CDR3 covers 14 residues. The germline V gene encodes CDR1 LGHNA and CDR2 YSLEER. Trimming stripped 3 bases from V and 8 bases from J, with 16 bases between. DNA of the CDR3: TGCGCCAGCAGCCACCCGGGGCAGGTCGGAGGCTACACCTTC. Translation gives CASSHPGQVGGYTF.

This clone was detected once. The V gene is TRBV9, the J gene TRBJ2-3; no definite D call. This CDR3 region has 13 residues. Germline V gives CDR1 SGDLS, CDR2 YYNGEE. Trimming left V 3 bases short and J 8 bases short, with 13 bases between. The CDR3: CASSGRHHVTQYF. The CDR3 DNA is TGTGCCAGCAGCGGCAGACACCACGTTACGCAGTATTTT.

CDR3 region: CASSPFIGTDTQYF. The CDR3 DNA reads as TGTGCCAGCAGTCCCTTCATTGGCACAGATACGCAGTATTTT. This chain connects TRBV5-4 to TRBJ2-3; D gene ambiguous. CDR1 is SGHNT, CDR2 YYREEE, per germline (reference sequence). Trimming stripped 5 bases from V and 1 base from J, with 11 bases between. This CDR3 spans 14 amino acids.

This chain uses TRBV2 with TRBJ1-2; D is unclear. This CDR3 has 13 amino acids. The germline V and J ends were trimmed by 4 bases and 7 bases, with 13 bases remaining between them. Germline V gene data show CDR1 as SNHLY and CDR2 as FYNNEI. The CDR3 protein is CASSGSLVGGYTF. The CDR3 DNA follows: TGTGCCAGCAGTGGGAGCTTAGTCGGTGGCTACACCTTC.

This chain uses TRBV29-1 with TRBJ2-1; D gene ambiguous. The germline V gene has CDR1 SQVTM and CDR2 ANQGSEA. V was trimmed by 6 bases and J by 7 bases, leaving 16 bases between them. The CDR3 is made up of 13 amino acids. The DNA for the CDR3 is TGCAGCGTCCATGCACTCACTGTGAATGAGCAGTTCTTC. Amino acid sequence: CSVHALTVNEQFF.

The V call is TRBV5-1, the J call TRBJ1-1; D not certain. Germline CDR1 and CDR2: SGHRS and YFSETQ. The V end was cut by 0 bases, the J end by 3 bases, with 12 bases between. The CDR3 is 15 residues long. The CDR3, as DNA: TGCGCCAGCAGCTTGGAGACAACACGGTACACTGAAGCTTTCTTT. It encodes CASSLETTRYTEAFF.

The chain has TRBV5-1 and TRBJ2-2; TRBD1 aligns across 9 bases. This CDR3 spans 16 amino acids. Germline values: CDR1 SGHRS, CDR2 YFSETQ. J lost 6 bases, V lost 4 bases, and 10 bases had no gene match. In DNA form, the CDR3 reads TGCGCCAGCAGCCACACCGGGACAGGGAGGGCCGGGGAGCTGTTTTTT. Translated, it gives CASSHTGTGRAGELFF.

The chain carries TRBV4-1 and TRBJ1-4; maybe TRBD1 (5 bases). CDR3 length: 16 residues. CDR1 MGHRA and CDR2 YSYEKL come from the germline V gene. Trimming took off 3 bases at V and 0 bases at J, with 11 bases between the two ends. DNA of the CDR3: TGCGCCAGCAGCCAGGGGACTCTCGCAACTAATGAAAAACTGTTTTTT. This codes for CASSQGTLATNEKLFF.

This clone was counted a single time. The J gene is TRBJ2-6, the V gene TRBV19; possible D gene TRBD2, 5 bases. Germline V gene lookup returns CDR1 LNHDA and CDR2 SQIVND (reference sequence). The CDR3 is 15 residues long. Trimming shortened V by 2 bases and J by 2 bases, and 7 bases separated the two germline ends. The CDR3 protein is CASSIRRAGANVLTF. CDR3 nucleotide sequence: TGTGCCAGTAGTATAAGGCGGGCTGGGGCCAACGTCCTGACTTTC.

In regard to this clone: The sample has other DNA sequences that encode this CDR3 too. V is TRBV2 and J is TRBJ2-5, with D unresolved. Germline assignment: CDR1 SNHLY and CDR2 FYNNEI. This CDR3 comprises 11 residues. V shed 7 bases and J shed 5 bases, with 8 bases lying between them. CDR3 DNA sequence: TGTGCCAGCACTACCGGCGAGACCCAGTACTTC. The encoded protein is CASTTGETQYF.

The DNA for the CDR3 is TGTGCCAGCAGTTACGACAGGGGGCCGAACACTGAAGCTTTCTTT. Translation: CASSYDRGPNTEAFF. J is TRBJ1-1 and V is TRBV6-5; 10 bases fit TRBD1. The V gene end was trimmed by 2 bases and the J gene end by 1 base; junction bases not matched to a gene: 1. Germline lookup yields CDR1 MNHEY and CDR2 SVGAGI. This CDR3 spans 15 amino acids.

This clone was detected a few times. The V and J genes are TRBV5-1 and TRBJ2-7; D is unclear. Trimming took off 4 bases at V and 2 bases at J, with 13 bases between the two ends. CDR3 length equals 14 residues. CDR1 and CDR2 from the germline V gene are SGHRS and YFSETQ. Written as DNA, the CDR3 is TGCGCCAGCAGCCCCCGGACCGGGCCCTACGAGCAGTACTTC. It codes for CASSPRTGPYEQYF.

The V and J genes are TRBV7-2 and TRBJ1-5; D remains ambiguous. The CDR3 contains 15 residues. The germline gives CDR1 SGHTA, CDR2 FQGNSA. Trimming cost V 0 bases and J 7 bases, with 13 bases left between them. The CDR3: CASSLARGLSQPQHF. The CDR3, as DNA: TGTGCCAGCAGCTTAGCCCGAGGGCTGAGCCAGCCCCAGCATTTT. The entire variable domain, with the rest obtained from reference TRBV7-2 and TRBJ1-5, is as follows: GAGVSQSPSNKVTEKGKDVELRCDPISGHTALYWYRQSLGQGLEFLIYFQGNSAPDKSGLPSDRFSAERTGGSVSTLTIQRTQQEDSAVYLCASSLARGLSQPQHFGDGTRLSIL.

This rearrangement joins TRBV6-5 to TRBJ1-6, with TRBD1 identical over 8 bases. J was trimmed by 6 bases and V by 6 bases; bases with no gene match: 7. Germline V gene lookup returns CDR1 MNHEY and CDR2 SVGAGI. This CDR3 has 15 residues. The DNA for the CDR3 is TGTGCCAGCAGCGACAGGGGAAGGGGTAATTCACCCCTCCACTTT. Translating gives CASSDRGRGNSPLHF.

About this clone itself: The same CDR3 is also encoded by other DNA sequences in this sample. V and J are TRBV18 and TRBJ1-1; tentatively, D is TRBD1 (5 bases). CDR3 length: 13 amino acids. Per germline, CDR1 KGHSH and CDR2 LQKENI. V was trimmed by 0 bases and J by 8 bases, leaving 10 bases between them. CDR3 residues: CASSPPGGTEAFF. CDR3 sequence (DNA): TGTGCCAGCTCACCACCGGGAGGGACCGAAGCTTTCTTT.

The chain couples TRBV19 to TRBJ1-1; tentatively, D is TRBD1 (5 bases). Germline V gives CDR1 LNHDA, CDR2 SQIVND (reference sequence). Trimming took 4 bases from V and 5 from J, leaving 11 bases between them. The CDR3 is made up of 13 amino acids. CDR3 in amino acids: CASSTGVWTEAFF. CDR3 sequence (DNA): TGTGCCAGTAGTACGGGGGTTTGGACTGAAGCTTTCTTT.

The V call is TRBV6-5, the J call TRBJ2-1; the match to TRBD2 covers 14 bases. V shed 6 bases, J shed 14 bases, and the junction held 12 bases outside the gene matches. The V gene's germline CDR1 is MNHEY and CDR2 SVGAGI. There are 15 residues in the CDR3. The CDR3 reads CASRPGTSGGYPKFF. The DNA for the CDR3 is TGTGCCAGCAGGCCCGGGACTAGCGGGGGATACCCTAAGTTCTTC.

This clone was observed a handful of times. The chain is built from TRBV4-3 and TRBJ1-4, with D unresolved. The germline CDR1 and CDR2 sequences are LGHNA and YSLEER. Trimming took off 1 base at V and 4 bases at J, with 19 bases between the two ends. CDR3 size: 18 residues. The CDR3 spells CASSQGGRSRGYNEKLFF. The CDR3 bases are TGCGCCAGCAGCCAAGGAGGTCGGTCACGGGGATATAATGAAAAACTGTTTTTT.

The rearrangement links TRBV7-2 to TRBJ2-7; D might be TRBD1 or TRBD2, each matching 6 bases. Trimming took 1 base from V and 2 from J, leaving 9 bases between them. Germline values: CDR1 SGHTA, CDR2 FQGNSA. This CDR3 contains 14 residues. The CDR3 spells CASSLGGATYEQYF. Here the CDR3 DNA reads TGTGCCAGCAGCTTAGGGGGGGCCACCTACGAGCAGTACTTC.

The J gene is TRBJ2-1, the V gene TRBV5-1, with TRBD1 matching 11 bases. V lost 7 bases, J lost 7 bases, and 10 bases stayed unmatched. The CDR3 runs to 15 residues. Germline CDR1 SGHRS, CDR2 YFSETQ. In DNA, the CDR3 is TGCGCCAGCTGCCTTCGGACAGGGGGCTCGAATGAGCAGTTCTTC. The encoded protein is CASCLRTGGSNEQFF.